The rows below give T cell receptor beta chains drawn from one sample of a study of blood T cells in healthy people across ages. In TCRdb, the 5' RACE reads were re-called with MiXCR into one record per CDR3 protein. Among 600,000 to 800,000 distinct CDR3 sequences, under 65% were seen once, and the ten largest hold approximately 12%. The sequencing input was blood. These receptors were collected from a woman older than 75 in good health. The CDR3 runs from the conserved cysteine through the conserved F or W. The D gene is left open where the match is weak. Clone size, where shown, is once, few, many, or a class for clones that have expanded.

j_gene: TRBJ2-1
v_gene: TRBV5-1
abundance: many
d_gene: TRBD2
CDR3aa: CASSLGRRSYNEQFF
CDR3nt: TGCGCCAGCAGCCTCGGGAGGCGCTCCTACAATGAGCAGTTCTTC

j_gene: TRBJ2-6
v_gene: TRBV21-1
abundance: NA
d_gene: NA
CDR3aa: CASSMRIKGVAGSGANVLTF
CDR3nt: TGTGCCAGCAGCATGAGAATAAAAGGGGTCGCTGGCTCTGGGGCCAACGTCCTGACTTTC

j_gene: TRBJ2-4
v_gene: TRBV3-1
abundance: NA
d_gene: NA
CDR3aa: CASSQLGGIAAKNIQYF
CDR3nt: TGTGCCAGCAGCCAACTAGGCGGGATAGCAGCCAAAAACATTCAGTACTTC

j_gene: TRBJ2-1
v_gene: TRBV29-1
abundance: NA
d_gene: TRBD2
CDR3aa: CSVSKRGEQFF
CDR3nt: TGCAGCGTCTCTAAGCGGGGGGAGCAGTTCTTC

j_gene: TRBJ1-6
v_gene: TRBV27
abundance: NA
d_gene: NA
CDR3aa: CASTSPQGRSPLHF
CDR3nt: TGTGCCAGCACCTCACCACAGGGACGCTCACCCCTCCACTTT

j_gene: TRBJ1-2
v_gene: TRBV7-2
abundance: NA
d_gene: NA
CDR3aa: CASNVGTNYGYTF
CDR3nt: TGTGCCAGCAACGTCGGGACAAACTATGGCTACACCTTC

j_gene: TRBJ2-5
v_gene: TRBV7-2
abundance: many
d_gene: NA
CDR3aa: CASSFSRGVETQYF
CDR3nt: TGTGCCAGCAGCTTCAGCAGGGGAGTGGAGACCCAGTACTTC

j_gene: TRBJ2-6
v_gene: TRBV3-1
abundance: many
d_gene: TRBD1
CDR3aa: CASSRTGGAGANVLTF
CDR3nt: TGTGCCAGCAGCCGGACAGGGGGGGCCGGGGCCAACGTCCTGACTTTC

j_gene: TRBJ2-3
v_gene: TRBV5-1
abundance: many
d_gene: TRBD1
CDR3aa: CASSLGQGTLGDTQYF
CDR3nt: TGCGCCAGCAGCTTGGGACAGGGGACATTGGGAGATACGCAGTATTTT

j_gene: TRBJ2-1
v_gene: TRBV7-9
abundance: many
d_gene: NA
CDR3aa: CASSLEAALGANEQFF
CDR3nt: TGTGCCAGCAGCTTAGAGGCCGCGCTGGGAGCCAATGAGCAGTTCTTC

j_gene: TRBJ1-4
v_gene: TRBV29-1
abundance: NA
d_gene: NA
CDR3aa: CSVGTFATNEKLFF
CDR3nt: TGCAGCGTGGGGACATTCGCAACTAATGAAAAACTGTTTTTT

j_gene: TRBJ2-3
v_gene: TRBV4-1
abundance: NA
d_gene: NA
CDR3aa: CASSQRGLRGSTDTQYF
CDR3nt: TGCGCCAGCAGCCAACGAGGTTTACGGGGGAGCACAGATACGCAGTATTTT

j_gene: TRBJ1-4
v_gene: TRBV7-2
abundance: many
d_gene: NA
CDR3aa: CASSLGADSFNEKLFF
CDR3nt: TGTGCCAGCAGCTTAGGGGCGGACAGTTTTAATGAAAAACTGTTTTTT

j_gene: TRBJ1-2
v_gene: TRBV7-9
abundance: NA
d_gene: NA
CDR3aa: CASSKNAGTVFYGYTF
CDR3nt: TGTGCCAGCAGCAAAAATGCTGGGACCGTCTTCTATGGCTACACCTTC

j_gene: TRBJ2-3
v_gene: TRBV12-3/TRBV12-4
abundance: NA
d_gene: NA
CDR3aa: CASRPSRPSTDTQYF
CDR3nt: TGTGCCAGCCGCCCTAGCAGACCAAGCACAGATACGCAGTATTTT

j_gene: TRBJ1-1
v_gene: TRBV13
abundance: NA
d_gene: NA
CDR3aa: CASSSQFTEAFF
CDR3nt: TGTGCCAGCAGCTCCCAATTCACTGAAGCTTTCTTT

j_gene: TRBJ2-4
v_gene: TRBV20-1
abundance: NA
d_gene: TRBD1
CDR3aa: CSARDRIVTGPLAKNIQYF
CDR3nt: TGCAGTGCTAGAGATAGGATTGTGACAGGGCCTCTAGCCAAAAACATTCAGTACTTC

j_gene: TRBJ2-7
v_gene: TRBV7-7
abundance: once
d_gene: TRBD1
CDR3aa: CASSLEQGVGYEQYF
CDR3nt: TGTGCTAGCAGCTTAGAACAGGGGGTTGGCTACGAGCAGTACTTC

j_gene: TRBJ2-7
v_gene: TRBV7-9
abundance: NA
d_gene: TRBD2
CDR3aa: CASSLKLAGEEQYF
CDR3nt: TGTGCCAGCAGCTTAAAACTAGCGGGGGAAGAGCAGTACTTC

j_gene: TRBJ2-1
v_gene: TRBV6-1
abundance: NA
d_gene: TRBD2
CDR3aa: CASRSGGWGLGGAYNKQFF
CDR3nt: TGTGCCAGCAGGAGCGGGGGGTGGGGACTAGGCGGGGCCTACAATAAGCAGTTCTTC

j_gene: TRBJ2-7
v_gene: TRBV4-1
abundance: many
d_gene: NA
CDR3aa: CASSQPASHEQYF
CDR3nt: TGCGCCAGCAGCCAACCAGCTTCCCACGAGCAGTACTTC

j_gene: TRBJ1-6
v_gene: TRBV10-3
abundance: NA
d_gene: NA
CDR3aa: CAISGSYGRDLVSPLHF
CDR3nt: TGTGCCATCAGTGGGTCTTATGGGCGGGATCTTGTTTCACCCCTCCACTTT

j_gene: TRBJ2-3
v_gene: TRBV7-9
abundance: NA
d_gene: NA
CDR3aa: CASSSLGGDTDTQYF
CDR3nt: TGTGCCAGCAGCTCCTTAGGCGGGGACACAGATACGCAGTATTTT

j_gene: TRBJ2-5
v_gene: TRBV27
abundance: NA
d_gene: NA
CDR3aa: CASSSPGNEQYF
CDR3nt: TGTGCCAGCAGTTCCCCTGGCAATGAGCAGTACTTC

j_gene: TRBJ1-5
v_gene: TRBV6-2/TRBV6-3
abundance: few
d_gene: NA
CDR3aa: CASTLMFLQPQHF
CDR3nt: TGTGCCAGCACCCTTATGTTTCTTCAGCCCCAGCATTTT

j_gene: TRBJ2-7
v_gene: TRBV28
abundance: many
d_gene: NA
CDR3aa: CASSPPEQGHSYEQYF
CDR3nt: TGTGCCAGCAGTCCCCCAGAGCAGGGACACTCCTACGAGCAGTACTTC

j_gene: TRBJ2-3
v_gene: TRBV7-2
abundance: NA
d_gene: NA
CDR3aa: CASSPRQGGDTDTQYF
CDR3nt: TGTGCCAGCAGCCCCAGACAGGGAGGGGACACAGATACGCAGTATTTT

j_gene: TRBJ2-7
v_gene: TRBV5-1
abundance: NA
d_gene: TRBD2
CDR3aa: CASSLSGSRSYEQYF
CDR3nt: TGCGCCAGCAGCTTAAGCGGGAGTAGGTCCTACGAGCAGTACTTC

j_gene: TRBJ2-7
v_gene: TRBV29-1
abundance: NA
d_gene: TRBD2
CDR3aa: CSVGTSGDSYEQYF
CDR3nt: TGCAGCGTAGGGACTAGCGGGGACTCCTACGAGCAGTACTTC